This entry lists 21 T cell receptor beta chains sequenced from one sample in a study of blood T cell repertoires in COVID-19. Measured with immunoSEQ multiplex PCR; TCRdb has only the in-frame clones, and not every one. The data show about 100,000 clones, 65% to 80% seen once. The sample comprised peripheral blood. The receptors were gathered from a man aged 65-85 years with active or convalescent COVID-19.

The chain couples TRBV14 to TRBJ2-2, with TRBD1 matching 7 bases. The CDR3 runs to 14 residues. The V segment lost 1 base and the J segment 7 bases; nucleotides outside the gene matches: 3. Germline CDR1 and CDR2: SGHDN and FVKESK. In DNA form, the CDR3 reads TGTGCCAGCAGCCAAGGGACAGGCCTCGGGGAGCTGTTTTTT. Protein sequence: CASSQGTGLGELFF. The full variable domain, rest sourced from reference TRBV14 and TRBJ2-2, is EAGVTQFPSHSVIEKGQTVTLRCDPISGHDNLYWYRRVMGKEIKFLLHFVKESKQDESGMPNNRFLAERTGGTYSTLKVQPAELEDSGVYFCASSQGTGLGELFFGEGSRLTVL.

V is TRBV15 and J is TRBJ1-2; D uncertain. V lost 3 bases and J 5 bases, leaving 7 bases between the germline ends. The CDR3 has 12 residues. The germline CDR1 and CDR2 sequences are LNHNV and YYDKDF (reference sequence). The CDR3, as DNA: TGTGCCACCAGCAGTACTGGTTATGGCTACACCTTC. It codes for CATSSTGYGYTF.

CDR3 amino acids: CASSLAPTSNQPQHF. CDR3 nucleotide sequence: TGTGCCAGCAGCCTAGCCCCCACAAGCAATCAGCCCCAGCATTTT. The chain combines TRBV4-2 with TRBJ1-5; no clear D. This CDR3 comprises 15 residues. The V gene's germline CDR1 is LGHNA and CDR2 YNFKEQ. Between the trimmed V and J ends, which lost 4 bases and 1 base, there was a span of 11 bases.

The chain carries TRBV7-3 and TRBJ2-1; 9 nucleotides line up with TRBD2. The CDR3 spans 14 residues. CDR1 and CDR2 from the germline V gene are SGHTA and FQGTGA. The trim removed 1 base at V and 8 bases at J, leaving 3 bases unmatched. CDR3 sequence: CASSLSGRGDEQFF. The CDR3 coding sequence is TGTGCCAGCAGCTTAAGCGGGAGGGGGGATGAGCAGTTCTTC. Using reference TRBV7-3 and TRBJ2-1 for the parts outside the CDR3, the full variable domain is GAGVSQTPSNKVTEKGKYVELRCDPISGHTALYWYRQSLGQGPEFLIYFQGTGAADDSGLPNDRFFAVRPEGSVSTLKIQRTERGDSAVYLCASSLSGRGDEQFFGPGTRLTVL.

This chain links TRBV7-8 with TRBJ2-1, with TRBD1 matching 9 bases. In germline, CDR1 is SGHVS, CDR2 FQNEAQ. The CDR3 has 15 residues. Losses at the gene ends were 6 bases for V and 1 base for J; bases not matched to a gene: 4. The CDR3 protein is CASSRDRASYNEQFF. The DNA of the CDR3 is TGTGCCAGCAGTCGGGACAGGGCATCCTACAATGAGCAGTTCTTC. Full variable domain (outside the CDR3, taken from reference TRBV7-8 and TRBJ2-1): GAGVSQSPRYKVAKRGQDVALRCDPISGHVSLFWYQQALGQGPEFLTYFQNEAQLDKSGLPSDRFFAERPEGSVSTLKIQRTQQEDSAVYLCASSRDRASYNEQFFGPGTRLTVL.

This clone was seen once. The genes are TRBV5-6 and TRBJ2-3, with D tentatively TRBD2 (6 bases). The V end lost 3 bases, the J end lost 1 base, and 12 bases lay between the germline ends. The CDR3 consists of 15 residues. The germline CDR1 and CDR2 sequences are SGHDT and YYEEEE. The CDR3 DNA reads as TGTGCCAGCAGCTCACAGCGGGCCGGCACAGATACGCAGTATTTT. It encodes CASSSQRAGTDTQYF. The whole variable domain, remainder taken from reference TRBV5-6 and TRBJ2-3, is DAGVTQSPTHLIKTRGQQVTLRCSPKSGHDTVSWYQQALGQGPQFIFQYYEEEERQRGNFPDRFSGHQFPNYSSELNVNALLLGDSALYLCASSSQRAGTDTQYFGPGTRLTVL.

The chain carries TRBV7-8 and TRBJ1-2; D call uncertain. The CDR3 sequence is 13 residues long. CDR1 and CDR2 (germline): SGHVS, FQNEAQ. V was trimmed by 5 bases and J by 5 bases, leaving 12 bases between them. CDR3 DNA sequence: TGTGCCAGCAGCCTCTCACGGTTTTATGGCTACACCTTC. Encoded protein: CASSLSRFYGYTF.

The V gene is TRBV13, the J gene TRBJ1-1; a weak D match, TRBD1 (5 bases). Trimming pared 5 bases from V and 0 bases from J, leaving 13 bases between. The CDR3 length is 15 residues. Germline CDR1 and CDR2: PRHDT and FYEKMQ (reference sequence). The CDR3 DNA follows: TGTGCCAGCAGCCCCATGGGGCCGCTGAACACTGAAGCTTTCTTT. Translating it yields CASSPMGPLNTEAFF.

The gene calls are TRBV2 and TRBJ2-7; D may be TRBD2 (5 bases). The germline V gene encodes CDR1 SNHLY and CDR2 FYNNEI. V was trimmed by 2 bases and J by 1 base, leaving 15 bases between them. The CDR3 has 16 residues. The CDR3 region is CASSERGSVLSYEQYF. In nucleotides, the CDR3 is TGTGCCAGCAGTGAACGCGGGTCAGTCCTTTCCTACGAGCAGTACTTC.

This chain uses TRBV7-9 with TRBJ2-2, with D tentatively TRBD2 (6 bases). The germline V and J ends were trimmed by 3 bases and 1 base, with 6 bases remaining between them. The germline gives CDR1 SEHNR, CDR2 FQNEAQ (reference sequence). There are 14 residues in the CDR3. The CDR3 DNA sequence: TGTGCCAGCAGCTTTAGCGGGAACACCGGGGAGCTGTTTTTT. It translates to CASSFSGNTGELFF. Using reference TRBV7-9 and TRBJ2-2 for the parts outside the CDR3, the full variable domain is DTGVSQNPRHKITKRGQNVTFRCDPISEHNRLYWYRQTLGQGPEFLTYFQNEAQLEKSRLLSDRFSAERPKGSFSTLEIQRTEQGDSAMYLCASSFSGNTGELFFGEGSRLTVL.

The V gene is TRBV5-1, the J gene TRBJ2-2; the D is unclear. The germline gives CDR1 SGHRS, CDR2 YFSETQ. Trimming removed 1 base from V and 0 bases from J, with 10 bases in between. CDR3 length equals 16 residues. This CDR3 reads CASSLKPPTNTGELFF. CDR3 nucleotide sequence: TGCGCCAGCAGCTTGAAGCCACCAACGAACACCGGGGAGCTGTTTTTT.

This clone is a singleton in its sample. V and J are TRBV5-5 and TRBJ1-2; 10 bases fit TRBD1. Germline lookup yields CDR1 SGHKS and CDR2 YYEKEE (reference sequence). V was pared by 4 bases and J by 7 bases, with 4 bases of the junction left unmatched. This CDR3 spans 13 amino acids. CDR3 nucleotides: TGTGCCAGCAGCCGGGACAGGGGATTTGGCTACACCTTC. This gives the protein CASSRDRGFGYTF.

The rearrangement joins TRBV5-1 to TRBJ1-1; D gene uncertain. CDR1 is SGHRS, CDR2 YFSETQ, per germline. Trimming stripped 0 bases from V and 0 bases from J, with 6 bases between. The CDR3 consists of 14 residues. CDR3 DNA sequence: TGCGCCAGCAGCTTGGAGCTGGTGAACACTGAAGCTTTCTTT. This codes for CASSLELVNTEAFF.

The chain employs TRBV7-6 and TRBJ2-5; TRBD2 matches 8 bases. The V segment lost 3 bases and the J segment 5 bases; nucleotides outside the gene matches: 11. This CDR3 has 16 residues. Germline lookup yields CDR1 SGHVS and CDR2 FNYEAQ. This chain's CDR3 is CASSFSRGGQGETQYF. For the CDR3, the DNA is TGTGCCAGCAGCTTTTCTCGGGGGGGCCAAGGGGAGACCCAGTACTTC.

This clone was seen only a few times. The V and J genes are TRBV28 and TRBJ2-1; D uncertain. This CDR3 region has 10 residues. CDR1 MDHEN and CDR2 SYDVKM come from the germline V gene. V shed 6 bases and J shed 6 bases, with 3 bases lying between them. CDR3 coding DNA: TGTGCCAGCAGCCGCAATGAGCAGTTCTTC. This encodes CASSRNEQFF.

This clone was counted a few times. The V and J genes are TRBV24-1 and TRBJ1-1; 7 bases align to TRBD1. Germline V gives CDR1 KGHDR, CDR2 SFDVKD. Trimming removed 5 bases from V and 1 base from J; junction bases left unmatched: 3. The CDR3 has 14 residues. The CDR3 region is CATSGTGANTEAFF. The CDR3 coding sequence is TGTGCCACCAGTGGAACAGGGGCGAACACTGAAGCTTTCTTT.

The CDR3 DNA follows: TGTGCCAGAAGCCGAAGCGGGAGCTCCTACAATGAGCAGTTCTTC. Translated, it gives CARSRSGSSYNEQFF. The chain carries TRBV5-3 and TRBJ2-1, with TRBD2 matching 8 bases. TRBV5-3 is an ORF, and what it does is uncertain. The CDR3 is 15 amino acids. Losses at the gene ends were 4 bases for V and 0 bases for J; bases not matched to a gene: 3.

This clone was detected only a few times. The chain carries TRBV30 and TRBJ1-1; D not certain. Germline V lookup: CDR1 GTSNPN, CDR2 SVGIG (reference sequence). V was pared by 0 bases and J by 7 bases, with 15 bases between. The CDR3 has 14 residues. The CDR3 region is CAWSVQASIGEAFF. CDR3 sequence (DNA): TGTGCCTGGAGTGTCCAAGCCTCTATCGGTGAAGCTTTCTTT.

This chain joins TRBV7-8 and TRBJ2-4; 8 bases agree with TRBD1. Trimming removed 4 bases from V and 1 base from J; junction bases left unmatched: 6. The CDR3 covers 16 residues. Germline-derived CDR1 and CDR2 are SGHVS and FQNEAQ. CDR3 DNA: TGTGCCAGCAGCTCAGGGGGCGCGGAGGCCAAAAACATTCAGTACTTC. Its protein product is CASSSGGAEAKNIQYF.

This sequence joins TRBV5-1 and TRBJ2-1; 14 bases fit TRBD2. J was trimmed by 7 bases and V by 4 bases; bases with no gene match: 7. This CDR3 contains 16 residues. The V gene's germline CDR1 is SGHRS and CDR2 YFSETQ. CDR3 region: CASSNTTSGGANEQFF. The CDR3 nucleotides read TGCGCCAGCAGCAACACGACTAGCGGGGGGGCAAATGAGCAGTTCTTC.

V gene TRBV5-1 combines with J gene TRBJ1-4; 8 positions agree with TRBD1. Germline V gene sequence: CDR1 SGHRS, CDR2 YFSETQ. The CDR3 is made up of 14 amino acids. V gave up 7 bases and J gave up 6 bases; unmatched junction bases: 8. The CDR3 DNA sequence: TGCGCCAGCTTTCCCGGGACAGGACATGAAAAACTGTTTTTT. Amino acids: CASFPGTGHEKLFF.